Listed below are T cell receptor beta chains from one sample, sequenced in a study of cytomegalovirus exposure and HLA in healthy donors. Clones were read by immunoSEQ multiplex PCR, and TCRdb kept only the in-frame ones, dropping some. This repertoire shows 140,000 to 150,000 clones, approximately 70% found once; its top ten account for approximately 2%. What was sequenced was PBMCs. The receptors originated from a woman aged 55-75 years in good health and CMV-seropositive. The CDR3 runs from the conserved cysteine through the conserved F or W. A D gene is named only where the DNA matches it firmly. Some rows mark clone size as missing; the rest say once, few, many or name a class of expanded clone.

d_call: NA
v_call: TRBV6-1
j_call: TRBJ1-3
clone_size: NA
cdr3_aa: CASSEGGWGNTIYF
cdr3_nt: TGTGCCAGCAGTGAGGGGGGGTGGGGAAACACCATATATTTT

d_call: NA
v_call: TRBV6-1
j_call: TRBJ1-5
clone_size: NA
cdr3_aa: CASSEVGSGRQPQHF
cdr3_nt: TGTGCCAGCAGTGAAGTCGGGTCAGGGCGTCAGCCCCAGCATTTT

d_call: NA
v_call: TRBV28
j_call: TRBJ1-1
clone_size: NA
cdr3_aa: CASSPRGEANTEAFF
cdr3_nt: TGTGCCAGCAGTCCTAGAGGGGAGGCGAACACTGAAGCTTTCTTT

d_call: NA
v_call: TRBV10-3
j_call: TRBJ1-2
clone_size: NA
cdr3_aa: CAIRAGPTNYGYTF
cdr3_nt: TGTGCCATCAGAGCGGGACCCACTAACTATGGCTACACCTTC

d_call: NA
v_call: TRBV21-1
j_call: TRBJ1-4
clone_size: NA
cdr3_aa: CASSIDQGSTREKLFF
cdr3_nt: TGTGCCAGCAGCATTGACCAGGGGTCCACTAGAGAAAAACTGTTTTTT

d_call: NA
v_call: TRBV18
j_call: TRBJ1-1
clone_size: NA
cdr3_aa: CASSLGTTEAFF
cdr3_nt: TGTGCCAGCTCACTCGGGACAACTGAAGCTTTCTTT

d_call: TRBD2
v_call: TRBV7-2
j_call: TRBJ2-2
clone_size: NA
cdr3_aa: CASSLLAGGPAGELFF
cdr3_nt: TGTGCCAGCAGCTTACTAGCGGGAGGGCCTGCCGGGGAGCTGTTTTTT

d_call: NA
v_call: TRBV7-2
j_call: TRBJ2-1
clone_size: NA
cdr3_aa: CASSLARNNEQFF
cdr3_nt: TGTGCCAGCAGCTTAGCGCGCAACAATGAGCAGTTCTTC

d_call: NA
v_call: TRBV11-2
j_call: TRBJ1-1
clone_size: NA
cdr3_aa: CASSPLGSQPNTEAFF
cdr3_nt: TGTGCCAGCAGCCCACTAGGGTCACAACCGAACACTGAAGCTTTCTTT

d_call: NA
v_call: TRBV4-2
j_call: TRBJ2-1
clone_size: NA
cdr3_aa: CASTLSGERYNEQFF
cdr3_nt: TGTGCCAGCACCCTTAGCGGCGAGAGATACAATGAGCAGTTCTTC

d_call: TRBD2
v_call: TRBV27
j_call: TRBJ2-3
clone_size: NA
cdr3_aa: CASSSPGLAGLADTQYF
cdr3_nt: TGTGCCAGCAGTTCTCCGGGACTAGCGGGATTAGCAGATACGCAGTATTTT

d_call: NA
v_call: TRBV29-1
j_call: TRBJ2-5
clone_size: NA
cdr3_aa: CSVEDLRRETQYF
cdr3_nt: TGCAGCGTTGAAGATCTGAGGAGGGAGACCCAGTACTTC

d_call: TRBD1
v_call: TRBV25-1
j_call: TRBJ2-3
clone_size: NA
cdr3_aa: CASSQGAKPTDTQYF
cdr3_nt: TGTGCCAGCAGCCAGGGGGCAAAGCCCACAGATACGCAGTATTTT

d_call: TRBD1
v_call: TRBV5-4
j_call: TRBJ1-1
clone_size: NA
cdr3_aa: CASSRQGTEAFF
cdr3_nt: TGTGCCAGCAGCCGACAGGGGACTGAAGCTTTCTTT

d_call: NA
v_call: TRBV11-1
j_call: TRBJ2-1
clone_size: once
cdr3_aa: CASSHPGGALNEQFF
cdr3_nt: TGTGCCAGCAGCCACCCCGGGGGAGCCCTCAATGAGCAGTTCTTC

d_call: TRBD1
v_call: TRBV27
j_call: TRBJ1-5
clone_size: NA
cdr3_aa: CASSIGTGTQPQHF
cdr3_nt: TGTGCCAGCAGTATCGGGACAGGGACTCAGCCCCAGCATTTT

d_call: TRBD2
v_call: TRBV5-3
j_call: TRBJ2-7
clone_size: NA
cdr3_aa: CARSLGTSGRTEQYF
cdr3_nt: TGTGCCAGAAGCTTGGGGACTAGCGGGAGGACTGAGCAGTACTTC

d_call: TRBD2
v_call: TRBV12-5
j_call: TRBJ2-5
clone_size: NA
cdr3_aa: CASARFTSGRGETQYF
cdr3_nt: TGTGCTAGTGCCCGGTTCACGTCAGGGAGGGGAGAGACCCAGTACTTC

d_call: NA
v_call: TRBV18
j_call: TRBJ1-4
clone_size: NA
cdr3_aa: CASSPGRNEKLFF
cdr3_nt: TGTGCCAGCTCACCTGGGCGCAATGAAAAACTGTTTTTT

d_call: TRBD1
v_call: TRBV7-9
j_call: TRBJ1-2
clone_size: NA
cdr3_aa: CASSLGGTELFIGGYTF
cdr3_nt: TGTGCCAGCAGCTTAGGGGGGACAGAGCTCTTTATCGGTGGCTACACCTTC

d_call: TRBD1
v_call: TRBV18
j_call: TRBJ1-3
clone_size: few
cdr3_aa: CASSPWVPGTGSGNTIYF
cdr3_nt: TGTGCCAGCTCACCTTGGGTTCCCGGGACAGGCTCAGGAAACACCATATATTTT

d_call: NA
v_call: TRBV14
j_call: TRBJ1-3
clone_size: NA
cdr3_aa: CASSPSIWSHDFSGNTIYF
cdr3_nt: TGTGCCAGCAGCCCATCTATTTGGAGTCACGACTTCTCTGGAAACACCATATATTTT